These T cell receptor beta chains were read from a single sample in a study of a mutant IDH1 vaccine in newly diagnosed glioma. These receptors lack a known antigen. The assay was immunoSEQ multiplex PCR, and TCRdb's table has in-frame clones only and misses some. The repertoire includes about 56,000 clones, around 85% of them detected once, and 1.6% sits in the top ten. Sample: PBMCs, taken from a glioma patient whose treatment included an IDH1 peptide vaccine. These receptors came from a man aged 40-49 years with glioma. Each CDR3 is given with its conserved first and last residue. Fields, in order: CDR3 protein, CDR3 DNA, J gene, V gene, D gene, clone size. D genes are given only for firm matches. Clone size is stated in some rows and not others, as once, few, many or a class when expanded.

cdr3_aa: CASSLAFGGNYGYTF
cdr3_nt: TGTGCCAGCAGCTTAGCATTTGGGGGGAACTATGGCTACACCTTC
j_call: TRBJ1-2
v_call: TRBV11-2
d_call: NA
clone_size: once

cdr3_aa: CASSFPSGYNEQFF
cdr3_nt: TGTGCCAGCAGCTTCCCTAGCGGTTACAATGAGCAGTTCTTC
j_call: TRBJ2-1
v_call: TRBV7-6
d_call: TRBD2
clone_size: few

cdr3_aa: CASSYSTGTGVHEQYF
cdr3_nt: TGTGCCAGCAGTTACTCGACGGGGACAGGGGTGCACGAGCAGTACTTC
j_call: TRBJ2-7
v_call: TRBV6-5
d_call: TRBD1
clone_size: NA

cdr3_aa: CASSGTDIFKNIQYF
cdr3_nt: TGTGCCAGTAGCGGGACAGATATATTCAAAAACATTCAGTACTTC
j_call: TRBJ2-4
v_call: TRBV19
d_call: TRBD1
clone_size: few

cdr3_aa: CASIGQWNTEAFF
cdr3_nt: TGTGCCAGCATCGGACAGTGGAACACTGAAGCTTTCTTT
j_call: TRBJ1-1
v_call: TRBV27
d_call: NA
clone_size: NA

cdr3_aa: CASSLRGAGQVTDTQYF
cdr3_nt: TGTGCCAGCAGCTTAAGGGGAGCGGGCCAGGTCACAGATACGCAGTATTTT
j_call: TRBJ2-3
v_call: TRBV7-6
d_call: NA
clone_size: NA

cdr3_aa: CASSLVQPFNTEAFF
cdr3_nt: TGTGCCAGCAGCTTGGTCCAGCCATTCAACACTGAAGCTTTCTTT
j_call: TRBJ1-1
v_call: TRBV5-4
d_call: NA
clone_size: NA

cdr3_aa: CASSRTSGRALFYEQYF
cdr3_nt: TGCGCCAGCAGCCGGACTAGCGGGAGGGCATTATTCTACGAGCAGTACTTC
j_call: TRBJ2-7
v_call: TRBV4-1
d_call: TRBD2
clone_size: NA

cdr3_aa: CASSGSLNTEAFF
cdr3_nt: TGCGCCAGCAGCGGCAGTTTGAACACTGAAGCTTTCTTT
j_call: TRBJ1-1
v_call: TRBV5-1
d_call: NA
clone_size: NA

cdr3_aa: CASIPSVSGANYGYTF
cdr3_nt: TGTGCCAGCATCCCGTCGGTGTCCGGAGCTAACTATGGCTACACCTTC
j_call: TRBJ1-2
v_call: TRBV28
d_call: NA
clone_size: NA

cdr3_aa: CASSLSTWGQPQHF
cdr3_nt: TGTGCCAGCAGTTTAAGTACGTGGGGCCAGCCCCAGCATTTT
j_call: TRBJ1-5
v_call: TRBV27
d_call: NA
clone_size: NA

cdr3_aa: CASSPRDLRDTQYF
cdr3_nt: TGTGCCAGCAGTCCTAGGGACCTGCGGGATACGCAGTATTTT
j_call: TRBJ2-3
v_call: TRBV6-5
d_call: NA
clone_size: once

cdr3_aa: CASSFPTLLLNEQFF
cdr3_nt: TGTGCCAGCAGCTTCCCTACCTTACTTCTCAATGAGCAGTTCTTC
j_call: TRBJ2-1
v_call: TRBV7-9
d_call: NA
clone_size: NA

cdr3_aa: CASRPPRAGGETQYF
cdr3_nt: TGTGCCAGCAGACCCCCCCGGGCCGGAGGGGAGACCCAGTACTTC
j_call: TRBJ2-5
v_call: TRBV2
d_call: NA
clone_size: NA

cdr3_aa: CASSPETGENEKLFF
cdr3_nt: TGTGCCAGCAGCCCCGAGACAGGGGAGAATGAAAAACTGTTTTTT
j_call: TRBJ1-4
v_call: TRBV7-9
d_call: TRBD1
clone_size: NA

cdr3_aa: CASSQGQGNQPQHF
cdr3_nt: TGCGCCAGCAGCCAAGGACAGGGCAATCAGCCCCAGCATTTT
j_call: TRBJ1-5
v_call: TRBV4-3
d_call: NA
clone_size: NA

cdr3_aa: CASSHSIHEQYF
cdr3_nt: TGTGCCAGTAGCCACTCTATCCACGAGCAGTACTTC
j_call: TRBJ2-7
v_call: TRBV19
d_call: NA
clone_size: once

cdr3_aa: CSVAGGGTGELFF
cdr3_nt: TGCAGCGTGGCGGGGGGGGGCACCGGGGAGCTGTTTTTT
j_call: TRBJ2-2
v_call: TRBV29-1
d_call: TRBD2
clone_size: NA

cdr3_aa: CAISPRTSGSTNEQFF
cdr3_nt: TGTGCCATCAGCCCCCGGACTAGCGGGAGTACTAATGAGCAGTTCTTC
j_call: TRBJ2-1
v_call: TRBV10-3
d_call: TRBD2
clone_size: NA

cdr3_aa: CASSLGQYYNEQFF
cdr3_nt: TGTGCCAGCAGTCTGGGGCAGTACTACAATGAGCAGTTCTTC
j_call: TRBJ2-1
v_call: TRBV27
d_call: NA
clone_size: once

cdr3_aa: CASSRQGPETQYF
cdr3_nt: TGTGCCAGCAGCCGACAGGGTCCCGAGACCCAGTACTTC
j_call: TRBJ2-5
v_call: TRBV7-2
d_call: TRBD1
clone_size: NA

cdr3_aa: CASSFGHYYEQYF
cdr3_nt: TGTGCCAGCAGTTTCGGACACTACTACGAGCAGTACTTC
j_call: TRBJ2-7
v_call: TRBV28
d_call: NA
clone_size: NA

cdr3_aa: CASSPQGADTQYF
cdr3_nt: TGTGCCAGCAGTCCTCAGGGGGCAGATACGCAGTATTTT
j_call: TRBJ2-3
v_call: TRBV5-4
d_call: TRBD1
clone_size: once

cdr3_aa: CASRSDRVLYEQYF
cdr3_nt: TGTGCCAGCAGGAGTGACAGGGTTCTCTACGAGCAGTACTTC
j_call: TRBJ2-7
v_call: TRBV6-5
d_call: TRBD1
clone_size: once

cdr3_aa: CASSLDRGGNEQYF
cdr3_nt: TGTGCCAGCAGCTTAGACAGGGGGGGGAACGAGCAGTACTTC
j_call: TRBJ2-7
v_call: TRBV7-2
d_call: NA
clone_size: NA

cdr3_aa: CASSLSGDTQYF
cdr3_nt: TGTGCCAGCAGCCTCTCAGGAGATACGCAGTATTTT
j_call: TRBJ2-3
v_call: TRBV25-1
d_call: NA
clone_size: few

cdr3_aa: CASSLVAESTDTQYF
cdr3_nt: TGTGCCAGCAGCTTGGTGGCAGAGAGCACAGATACGCAGTATTTT
j_call: TRBJ2-3
v_call: TRBV5-6
d_call: NA
clone_size: NA

cdr3_aa: CASRDKVTDTQYF
cdr3_nt: TGTGCCAGCAGGGACAAAGTCACAGATACGCAGTATTTT
j_call: TRBJ2-3
v_call: TRBV6-5
d_call: NA
clone_size: NA

cdr3_aa: CASSQVPGLAGTSEQYF
cdr3_nt: TGCGCCAGCAGCCAAGTCCCGGGACTAGCGGGAACCAGCGAGCAGTACTTC
j_call: TRBJ2-7
v_call: TRBV4-1
d_call: TRBD2
clone_size: NA

cdr3_aa: CASSDQGRGQPQHF
cdr3_nt: TGTGCCAGCAGTGATCAGGGACGGGGCCAGCCCCAGCATTTT
j_call: TRBJ1-5
v_call: TRBV6-6
d_call: NA
clone_size: NA

cdr3_aa: CASSSGGPRGVEKLFF
cdr3_nt: TGTGCCAGCAGCTCGGGGGGGCCCCGGGGAGTCGAAAAACTGTTTTTT
j_call: TRBJ1-4
v_call: TRBV7-2
d_call: NA
clone_size: NA

cdr3_aa: CASTGTGGHQPQHF
cdr3_nt: TGTGCCAGTACCGGGACAGGGGGACATCAGCCCCAGCATTTT
j_call: TRBJ1-5
v_call: TRBV19
d_call: TRBD1
clone_size: NA

cdr3_aa: CASSPPGRGQGYTF
cdr3_nt: TGTGCCAGCTCACCACCTGGCAGGGGGCAAGGCTACACCTTC
j_call: TRBJ1-2
v_call: TRBV18
d_call: TRBD1
clone_size: NA

cdr3_aa: CASSLAGWGNEKLFF
cdr3_nt: TGCGCCAGCAGCTTGGCGGGTTGGGGTAATGAAAAACTGTTTTTT
j_call: TRBJ1-4
v_call: TRBV5-1
d_call: NA
clone_size: NA

cdr3_aa: CASSPGTVNTGELFF
cdr3_nt: TGTGCTAGCAGCCCTGGGACTGTTAACACCGGGGAGCTGTTTTTT
j_call: TRBJ2-2
v_call: TRBV7-7
d_call: NA
clone_size: once

cdr3_aa: CASSRSTGQGQPQHF
cdr3_nt: TGTGCCAGTAGTAGAAGTACAGGACAGGGGCAGCCCCAGCATTTT
j_call: TRBJ1-5
v_call: TRBV19
d_call: TRBD1
clone_size: NA

cdr3_aa: CASSHNGAQTQETQYF
cdr3_nt: TGTGCCAGCAGCCATAACGGGGCACAGACCCAAGAGACCCAGTACTTC
j_call: TRBJ2-5
v_call: TRBV7-8
d_call: NA
clone_size: NA

cdr3_aa: CASSFPPPDTQYF
cdr3_nt: TGTGCCAGCAGCTTCCCCCCCCCAGATACGCAGTATTTT
j_call: TRBJ2-3
v_call: TRBV7-9
d_call: NA
clone_size: NA

cdr3_aa: CASSTDRSSYEQYF
cdr3_nt: TGTGCCAGCAGTACGGACAGGAGCTCCTACGAGCAGTACTTC
j_call: TRBJ2-7
v_call: TRBV6-6
d_call: TRBD1
clone_size: NA

cdr3_aa: CATSRDRGQGTEQYF
cdr3_nt: TGTGCCACCAGCAGAGATCGGGGACAGGGGACCGAGCAGTACTTC
j_call: TRBJ2-7
v_call: TRBV15
d_call: TRBD1
clone_size: NA

cdr3_aa: CASSRDTHTEAFF
cdr3_nt: TGTGCCAGCAGCCGGGACACCCACACTGAAGCTTTCTTT
j_call: TRBJ1-1
v_call: TRBV5-4
d_call: NA
clone_size: NA

cdr3_aa: CASSPHDSTDTQYF
cdr3_nt: TGTGCCAGCAGTCCCCATGACAGCACAGATACGCAGTATTTT
j_call: TRBJ2-3
v_call: TRBV27
d_call: NA
clone_size: NA

cdr3_aa: CAESRAAKVGRAFF
cdr3_nt: TGTGCGGAATCGAGGGCAGCGAAGGTTGGTCGGGCTTTCTTT
j_call: TRBJ1-1
v_call: TRBV7-2
d_call: NA
clone_size: NA

cdr3_aa: CASSFSGANVLTF
cdr3_nt: TGTGCCAGTAGTTTTTCTGGGGCCAACGTCCTGACTTTC
j_call: TRBJ2-6
v_call: TRBV19
d_call: NA
clone_size: once

cdr3_aa: CASSLNYPSYRDHEQYF
cdr3_nt: TGCGCCAGCAGCTTGAATTACCCTTCTTACAGGGACCACGAGCAGTACTTC
j_call: TRBJ2-7
v_call: TRBV5-1
d_call: NA
clone_size: NA

cdr3_aa: CASSLAAGLQETQYF
cdr3_nt: TGCGCCAGCAGCTTGGCCGCCGGACTCCAAGAGACCCAGTACTTC
j_call: TRBJ2-5
v_call: TRBV5-1
d_call: NA
clone_size: NA

cdr3_aa: CASSGGWSQETQYF
cdr3_nt: TGCGCCAGCAGTGGAGGTTGGTCGCAAGAGACCCAGTACTTC
j_call: TRBJ2-5
v_call: TRBV4-1
d_call: NA
clone_size: NA

cdr3_aa: CASRSRYGELFF
cdr3_nt: TGTGCCAGCAGATCAAGATACGGGGAGCTGTTTTTT
j_call: TRBJ2-2
v_call: TRBV2
d_call: NA
clone_size: NA

cdr3_aa: CASSHEGLTDTQYF
cdr3_nt: TGTGCCAGCAGCCACGAGGGCCTTACAGATACGCAGTATTTT
j_call: TRBJ2-3
v_call: TRBV27
d_call: NA
clone_size: NA